A selection of T cell receptor beta chains follows, all from one sample in a study of vaccination effects on CD4 cells after COVID-19. Profiled with immunoSEQ multiplex PCR; TCRdb holds only in-frame clones, not every one. The repertoire holds 20,000 to 25,000 clones, with more than 65% as singletons. What these receptors recognize is not known. The specimen comprised CD4+ T cells from PBMCs cultured with HCoV-NL63 spike peptides, sampled before COVID-19 vaccination. These receptors were collected from a human donor who received a COVID-19 vaccine. CDR3s include the opening cysteine and the closing phenylalanine or tryptophan. A D gene is named only where the DNA matches it firmly. Clone size appears in some rows only: once, few, many, or a class for an expanded clone.

v_gene	d_gene	j_gene	abundance	CDR3nt	CDR3aa
TRBV2	-	TRBJ2-3	-	TGTGCCAGCAGTGAACAGGGTCGGACGCAGTATTTT	CASSEQGRTQYF
TRBV15	TRBD1	TRBJ2-6	once	TGTGCCACCAGCAGAAGACAGGGCGGCCCCTCTGGGGCCAACGTCCTGACTTTC	CATSRRQGGPSGANVLTF
TRBV10-3	-	TRBJ1-2	-	TGTGCCATCAGTGAGCGACAGAACTATGGCTACACCTTC	CAISERQNYGYTF
TRBV25-1	TRBD1	TRBJ1-6	-	TGTGCCAGCAGTCAGACAGGGAATAATTCACCCCTCCACTTT	CASSQTGNNSPLHF
TRBV10-3	TRBD2	TRBJ2-5	-	TGTGCCATCACCAAGGATAAGCGGGGGGGCCGGGAGACCCAGTACTTC	CAITKDKRGGRETQYF
TRBV3-1/TRBV3-2	-	TRBJ2-7	-	TGTGCCAGCAGCCAAGGCTACGCCTTAACCTACGAGCAGTACTTC	CASSQGYALTYEQYF
TRBV5-6	TRBD2	TRBJ2-3	-	TGTGCCAGCAGCCTGTCGCGGGGGGATACGCAGTATTTT	CASSLSRGDTQYF
TRBV18	TRBD1	TRBJ2-7	few	TGTGCCAGCTCACCCGGGACAGCGAACTACGAGCAGTACTTC	CASSPGTANYEQYF
TRBV28	-	TRBJ1-4	-	TGTGCCAGCAGGGCGGGGGTGGTTAGAGAACTGTTTTTT	CASRAGVVRELFF
TRBV7-9	-	TRBJ2-7	few	TGTGCCAGCAGCTCCCGCCAGGGAGGGGACACCTACGAGCAGTACTTC	CASSSRQGGDTYEQYF
TRBV7-2	-	TRBJ1-2	-	TGTGCCAGCACCCCTGGTGGGGGGACCAACGGAGGCTACACCTTC	CASTPGGGTNGGYTF
TRBV29-1	-	TRBJ1-1	-	TGCAGCGTGGCCCCGAGCATGAACACTGAAGCTTTCTTT	CSVAPSMNTEAFF
TRBV6-4	-	TRBJ2-3	-	TGTGCCAGCAGTCCACAGGGCGGGGCCACAGATACGCAGTATTTT	CASSPQGGATDTQYF
TRBV3-1/TRBV3-2	-	TRBJ2-1	-	TGTGCCAGCAGCCAAGAAGCTATTGAGTTCTTC	CASSQEAIEFF
TRBV19	-	TRBJ1-5	once	TGTGCCAGTAGCCTGGGTGGGGGGATCGGTGGCAATCAGCCCCAGCATTTT	CASSLGGGIGGNQPQHF
TRBV30	-	TRBJ2-5	-	TGTGCCTGGAGCAAGGACTCCTCCTGGGAAGAGACCCAGTACTTC	CAWSKDSSWEETQYF
TRBV24-1	-	TRBJ2-5	-	TGTGCCACCAGTGTCAGGGTGTGGGAGACCCAGTACTTC	CATSVRVWETQYF
TRBV3-1/TRBV3-2	-	TRBJ1-2	-	TGTGCCAGCAGCCGCCAGGGTTACTATGGCTACACCTTC	CASSRQGYYGYTF